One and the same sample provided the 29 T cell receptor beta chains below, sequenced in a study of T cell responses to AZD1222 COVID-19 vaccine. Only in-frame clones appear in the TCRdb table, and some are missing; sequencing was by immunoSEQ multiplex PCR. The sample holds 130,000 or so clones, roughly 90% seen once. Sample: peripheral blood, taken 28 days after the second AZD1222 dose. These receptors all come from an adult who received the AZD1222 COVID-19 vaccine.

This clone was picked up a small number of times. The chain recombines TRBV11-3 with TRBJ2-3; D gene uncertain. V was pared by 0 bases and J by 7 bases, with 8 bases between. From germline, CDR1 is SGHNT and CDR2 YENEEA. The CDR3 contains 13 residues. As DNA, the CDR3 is TGTGCCAGCAGCTTAGAAGTGGGAAATACGCAGTATTTT. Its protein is CASSLEVGNTQYF.

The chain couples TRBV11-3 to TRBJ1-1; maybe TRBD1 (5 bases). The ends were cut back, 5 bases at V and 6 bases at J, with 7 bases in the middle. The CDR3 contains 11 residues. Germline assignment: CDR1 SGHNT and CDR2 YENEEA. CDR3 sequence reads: CASSQGAEAFF. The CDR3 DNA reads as TGTGCCAGCAGCCAGGGTGCTGAAGCTTTCTTT.

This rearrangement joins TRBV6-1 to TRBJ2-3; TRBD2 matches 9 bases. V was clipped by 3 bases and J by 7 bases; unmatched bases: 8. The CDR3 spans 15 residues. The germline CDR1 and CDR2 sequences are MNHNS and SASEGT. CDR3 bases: TGTGCCAGCAGTGAGTCAGCGGGAGGTGGAAATACGCAGTATTTT. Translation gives CASSESAGGGNTQYF.

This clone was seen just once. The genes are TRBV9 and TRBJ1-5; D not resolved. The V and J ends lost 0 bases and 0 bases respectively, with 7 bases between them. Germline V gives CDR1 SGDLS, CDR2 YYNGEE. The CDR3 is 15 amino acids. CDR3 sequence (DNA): TGTGCCAGCAGCGTAGCAGGAATTAGCAATCAGCCCCAGCATTTT. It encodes CASSVAGISNQPQHF.

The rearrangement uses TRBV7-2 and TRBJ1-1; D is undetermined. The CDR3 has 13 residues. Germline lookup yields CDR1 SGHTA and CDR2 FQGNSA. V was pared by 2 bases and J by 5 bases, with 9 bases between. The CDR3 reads CASSLMARTEAFF. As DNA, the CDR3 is TGTGCCAGCAGCTTAATGGCTAGAACTGAAGCTTTCTTT.

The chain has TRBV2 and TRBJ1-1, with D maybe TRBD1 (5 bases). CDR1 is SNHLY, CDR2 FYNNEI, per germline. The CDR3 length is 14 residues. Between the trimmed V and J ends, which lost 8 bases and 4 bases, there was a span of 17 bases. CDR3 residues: CASARLTAGTEAFF. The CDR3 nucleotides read TGTGCCAGCGCCCGATTGACAGCGGGCACTGAAGCTTTCTTT.

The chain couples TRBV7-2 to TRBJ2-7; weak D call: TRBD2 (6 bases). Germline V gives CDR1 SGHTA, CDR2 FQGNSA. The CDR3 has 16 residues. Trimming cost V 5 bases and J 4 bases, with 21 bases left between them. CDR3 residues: CASSGGVFGFEYEQYF. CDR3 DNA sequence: TGTGCCAGCAGCGGAGGGGTCTTCGGTTTTGAGTACGAGCAGTACTTC.

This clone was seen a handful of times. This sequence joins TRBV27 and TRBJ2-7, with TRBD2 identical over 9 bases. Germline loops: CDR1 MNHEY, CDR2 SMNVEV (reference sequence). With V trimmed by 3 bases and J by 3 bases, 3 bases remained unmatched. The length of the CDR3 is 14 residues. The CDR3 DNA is TGTGCCAGCAGTTTCCCTAGCGGGAACTACGAGCAGTACTTC. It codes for CASSFPSGNYEQYF.

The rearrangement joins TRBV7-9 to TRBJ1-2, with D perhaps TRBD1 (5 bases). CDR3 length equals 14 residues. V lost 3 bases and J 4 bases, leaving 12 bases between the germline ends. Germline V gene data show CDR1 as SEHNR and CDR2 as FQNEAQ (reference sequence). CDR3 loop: CASSLGGGSYGYTF. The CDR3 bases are TGTGCCAGCAGCTTGGGGGGTGGCAGCTATGGCTACACCTTC.

The CDR3 sequence: CASSPGGDNSPLHF. CDR3 nucleotide sequence: TGTGCCAGCAGTCCGGGGGGGGATAATTCACCCCTCCACTTT. The chain recombines TRBV28 with TRBJ1-6; possible D gene TRBD1, 5 bases. CDR1 is MDHEN, CDR2 SYDVKM, per germline. Trimming stripped 5 bases from V and 5 bases from J, with 10 bases between. The CDR3 is made up of 14 amino acids.

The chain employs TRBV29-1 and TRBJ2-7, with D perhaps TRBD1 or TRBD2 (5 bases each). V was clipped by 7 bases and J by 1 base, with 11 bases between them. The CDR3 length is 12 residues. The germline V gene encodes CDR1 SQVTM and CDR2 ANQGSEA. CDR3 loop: CSAQEGSYEQYF. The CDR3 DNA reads TGCAGCGCCCAAGAGGGGTCCTACGAGCAGTACTTC.

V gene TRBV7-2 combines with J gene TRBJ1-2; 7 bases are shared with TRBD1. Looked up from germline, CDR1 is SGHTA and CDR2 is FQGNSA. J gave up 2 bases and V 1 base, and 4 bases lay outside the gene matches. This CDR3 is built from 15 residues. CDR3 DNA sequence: TGTGCCAGCAGCTTAGTCGGGACAGAAAACTATGGCTACACCTTC. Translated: CASSLVGTENYGYTF.

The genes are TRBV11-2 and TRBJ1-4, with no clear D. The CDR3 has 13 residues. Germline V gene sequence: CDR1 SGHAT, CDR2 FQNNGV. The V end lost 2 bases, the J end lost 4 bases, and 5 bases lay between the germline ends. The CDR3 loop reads CASSLTRNEKLFF. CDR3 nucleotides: TGTGCCAGCAGCTTAACTCGTAATGAAAAACTGTTTTTT.

The CDR3 reads CASGIVGGLATGELFF. The CDR3 DNA reads as TGTGCCAGCGGAATCGTCGGGGGACTAGCGACCGGGGAGCTGTTTTTT. The rearrangement joins TRBV5-4 to TRBJ2-2, with 10 positions matching TRBD2. With 7 bases clipped from V and 5 bases from J, the junction kept 11 bases outside the gene matches. The V gene's germline CDR1 is SGHNT and CDR2 YYREEE (reference sequence). The CDR3 has 16 amino acids.

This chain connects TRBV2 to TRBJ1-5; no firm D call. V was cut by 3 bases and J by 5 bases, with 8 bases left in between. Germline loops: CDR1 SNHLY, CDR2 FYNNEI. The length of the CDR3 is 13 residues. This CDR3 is CASSDEGYQPQHF. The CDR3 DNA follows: TGTGCCAGCAGTGATGAGGGATATCAGCCCCAGCATTTT.

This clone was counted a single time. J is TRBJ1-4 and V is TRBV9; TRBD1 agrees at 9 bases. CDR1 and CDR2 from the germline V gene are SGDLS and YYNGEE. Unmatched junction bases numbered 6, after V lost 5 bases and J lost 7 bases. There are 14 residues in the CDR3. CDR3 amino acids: CASSPTGGTEKLFF. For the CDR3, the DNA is TGTGCCAGCAGTCCGACAGGGGGGACTGAAAAACTGTTTTTT.

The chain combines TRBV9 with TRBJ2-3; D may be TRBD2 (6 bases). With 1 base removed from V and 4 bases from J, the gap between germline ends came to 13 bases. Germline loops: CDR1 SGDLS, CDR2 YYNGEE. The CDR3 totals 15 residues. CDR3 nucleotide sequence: TGTGCCAGCAGCGTATACGGCGGGAAGGCAGATACGCAGTATTTT. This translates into CASSVYGGKADTQYF. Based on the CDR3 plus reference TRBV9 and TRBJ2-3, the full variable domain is DSGVTQTPKHLITATGQRVTLRCSPRSGDLSVYWYQQSLDQGLQFLIQYYNGEERAKGNILERFSAQQFPDLHSELNLSSLELGDSALYFCASSVYGGKADTQYFGPGTRLTVL.

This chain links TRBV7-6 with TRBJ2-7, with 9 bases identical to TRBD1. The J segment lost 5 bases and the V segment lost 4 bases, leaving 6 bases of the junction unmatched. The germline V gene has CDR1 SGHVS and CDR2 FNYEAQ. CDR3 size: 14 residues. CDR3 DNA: TGTGCCAGCAGCTCTTACTGGACAGGGGACGAGCAGTACTTC. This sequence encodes CASSSYWTGDEQYF.

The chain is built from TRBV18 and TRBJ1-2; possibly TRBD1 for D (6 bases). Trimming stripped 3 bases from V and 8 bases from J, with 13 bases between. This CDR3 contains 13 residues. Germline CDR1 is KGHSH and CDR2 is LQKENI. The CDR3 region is CASSPARGDGYTF. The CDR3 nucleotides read TGTGCCAGCTCACCTGCCAGGGGAGACGGCTACACCTTC.

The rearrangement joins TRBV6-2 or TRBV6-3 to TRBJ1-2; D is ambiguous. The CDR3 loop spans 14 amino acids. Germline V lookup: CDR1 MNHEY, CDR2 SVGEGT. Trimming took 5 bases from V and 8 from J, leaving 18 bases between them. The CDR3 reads CASSLREGWYGYTF. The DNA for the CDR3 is TGTGCCAGCAGTCTCCGGGAAGGCTGGTACGGCTACACCTTC.

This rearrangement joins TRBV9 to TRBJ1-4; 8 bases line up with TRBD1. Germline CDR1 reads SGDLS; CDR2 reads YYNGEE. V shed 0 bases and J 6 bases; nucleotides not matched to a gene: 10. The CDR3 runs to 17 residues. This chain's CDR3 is CASSVGLDRARDEKLFF. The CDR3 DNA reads TGTGCCAGCAGCGTAGGGTTGGACAGGGCGAGGGATGAAAAACTGTTTTTT.

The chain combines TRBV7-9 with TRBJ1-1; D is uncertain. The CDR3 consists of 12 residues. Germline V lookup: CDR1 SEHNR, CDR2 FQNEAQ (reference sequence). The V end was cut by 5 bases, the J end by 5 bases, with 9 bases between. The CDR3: CASSNSRTEAFF. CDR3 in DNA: TGTGCCAGCAGCAATTCACGGACTGAAGCTTTCTTT.

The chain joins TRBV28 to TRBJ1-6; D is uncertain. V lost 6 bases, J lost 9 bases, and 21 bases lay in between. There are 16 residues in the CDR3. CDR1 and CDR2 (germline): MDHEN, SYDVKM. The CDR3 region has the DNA TGTGCCAGCAGCCCACGGGCGGTTACATTTGGTTCACCCCTCCACTTT. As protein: CASSPRAVTFGSPLHF.

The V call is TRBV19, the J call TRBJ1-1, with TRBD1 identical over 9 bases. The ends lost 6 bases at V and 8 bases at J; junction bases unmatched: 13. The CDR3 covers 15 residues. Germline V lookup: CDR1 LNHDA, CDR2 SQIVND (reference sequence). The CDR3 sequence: CASRGGWTGAEEAFF. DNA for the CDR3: TGTGCCAGTAGGGGAGGCTGGACAGGGGCCGAGGAAGCTTTCTTT.

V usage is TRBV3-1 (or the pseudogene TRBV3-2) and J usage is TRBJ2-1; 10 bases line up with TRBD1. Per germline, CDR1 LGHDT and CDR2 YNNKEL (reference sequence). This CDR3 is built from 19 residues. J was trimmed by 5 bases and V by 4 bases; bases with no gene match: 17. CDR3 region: CASSPHVPTGGRLDNEQFF. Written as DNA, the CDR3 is TGTGCCAGCAGCCCACATGTGCCGACAGGGGGCAGGTTAGACAATGAGCAGTTCTTC.

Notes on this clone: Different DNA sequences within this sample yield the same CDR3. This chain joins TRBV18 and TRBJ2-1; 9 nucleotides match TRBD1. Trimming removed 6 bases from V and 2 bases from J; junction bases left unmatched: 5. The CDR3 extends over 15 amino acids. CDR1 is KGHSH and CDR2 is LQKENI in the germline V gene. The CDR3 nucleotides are TGTGCCAGCTCCCCCGACAGGGGGACCTACAATGAGCAGTTCTTC. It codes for CASSPDRGTYNEQFF.

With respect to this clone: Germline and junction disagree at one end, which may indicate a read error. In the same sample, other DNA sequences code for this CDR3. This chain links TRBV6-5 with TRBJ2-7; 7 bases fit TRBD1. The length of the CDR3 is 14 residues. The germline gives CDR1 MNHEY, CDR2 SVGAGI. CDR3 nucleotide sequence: TGTGCCAGCAGCCGGGACAGCGAAACCTACGAGCAATACTTC. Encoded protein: CASSRDSETYEQYF.

The CDR3 reads CATIGQYNSPLHF. Written as DNA, the CDR3 is TGTGCCACAATAGGACAGTATAATTCACCCCTCCACTTT. The chain is built from TRBV2 and TRBJ1-6; the D gene is possibly TRBD1 (6 bases). The CDR3 totals 13 residues. CDR1 is SNHLY, CDR2 FYNNEI, per germline. The V and J ends lost 10 bases and 4 bases respectively, with 11 bases between them.

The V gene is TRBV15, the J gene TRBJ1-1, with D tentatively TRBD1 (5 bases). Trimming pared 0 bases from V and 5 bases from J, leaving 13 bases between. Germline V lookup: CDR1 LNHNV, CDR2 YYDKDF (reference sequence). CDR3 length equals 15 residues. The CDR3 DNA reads TGTGCCACCAGCAGAGATCCGGGGCTGGGAACTGAAGCTTTCTTT. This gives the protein CATSRDPGLGTEAFF.